Shown below are 27 T cell receptor beta chains from a single sample sequenced in a study of blood T cell repertoires in COVID-19. The protocol was immunoSEQ multiplex PCR, while the TCRdb copy is restricted to in-frame clones and leaves out a portion. Altogether roughly 200,000 clones are present, 70% to 80% being singletons, with the ten largest covering nearly 6%. The sequenced material came from peripheral blood. The receptors originated from a woman aged 40-49 years with COVID-19, enrolled during active disease.

This clone has only one observation. The V call is TRBV5-4, the J call TRBJ1-2; 8 bases map to TRBD1. Germline assignment: CDR1 SGHNT and CDR2 YYREEE (reference sequence). The CDR3 is 13 residues long. The trim removed 4 bases at V and 7 bases at J, leaving 6 bases unmatched. The DNA for the CDR3 is TGTGCCAGCAGCGTACAGGGGGGGGGTGGCTACACCTTC. This encodes CASSVQGGGGYTF.

Points on this clone: At the DNA level, this CDR3 is encoded by other sequences in the same sample as well. The chain is built from TRBV5-4 and TRBJ2-7, with TRBD2 identical over 14 bases. Germline V gene data show CDR1 as SGHNT and CDR2 as YYREEE (reference sequence). The length of the CDR3 is 14 residues. The J segment lost 6 bases and the V segment lost 4 bases, leaving 3 bases of the junction unmatched. The CDR3 sequence is CASSPGLAGVEQYF. The DNA for the CDR3 is TGTGCCAGCAGCCCGGGACTAGCGGGGGTCGAGCAGTACTTC.

The rearrangement joins TRBV3-1 (or the pseudogene TRBV3-2) to TRBJ2-2, with unresolved D. CDR1 LGHDT and CDR2 YNNKEL come from the germline V gene (reference sequence). The V end was cut by 1 base, the J end by 5 bases, with 8 bases between. This CDR3 spans 14 amino acids. CDR3: CASSQVGSTGELFF. The CDR3 DNA is TGTGCCAGCAGCCAAGTCGGGTCGACCGGGGAGCTGTTTTTT.

This clone has a single count. The rearrangement uses TRBV2 and TRBJ1-6; 7 nucleotides match TRBD1. V gave up 9 bases and J gave up 9 bases; unmatched junction bases: 5. The germline V gene encodes CDR1 SNHLY and CDR2 FYNNEI. The CDR3 consists of 12 residues. The chain's CDR3 is CARGQNGSPLHF. In DNA, the CDR3 is TGTGCCAGGGGACAGAATGGTTCACCCCTCCACTTT.

The sample holds a few counts of this clone. The chain links TRBV5-4 to TRBJ2-7, with 8 positions matching TRBD1. CDR3 size: 13 residues. Germline V gene sequence: CDR1 SGHNT, CDR2 YYREEE (reference sequence). Trimming took 4 bases from V and 5 from J; bases not matched to a gene: 5. The CDR3 spells CASSQGQANEQYF. The CDR3, as DNA: TGTGCCAGCAGCCAGGGACAGGCCAACGAGCAGTACTTC.

This clone has a handful of counts. V gene TRBV5-1 combines with J gene TRBJ2-2, with TRBD2 as a possible D gene (5 bases). Per germline, CDR1 SGHRS and CDR2 YFSETQ. The CDR3 loop spans 16 amino acids. The germline V and J ends were trimmed by 4 bases and 2 bases, with 15 bases remaining between them. CDR3 amino acids: CASSPRASLNTGELFF. The CDR3, as DNA: TGCGCCAGCAGCCCTCGGGCTAGCCTAAACACCGGGGAGCTGTTTTTT.

The chain recombines TRBV2 with TRBJ1-5; D is perhaps TRBD1 (5 bases). CDR3 length: 14 amino acids. The V and J ends lost 4 bases and 4 bases respectively, with 11 bases between them. Looked up from germline, CDR1 is SNHLY and CDR2 is FYNNEI. The CDR3 DNA reads as TGTGCCAGCAGTGGGCAGGGCGCAAATCAGCCCCAGCATTTT. Its translation is CASSGQGANQPQHF.

This CDR3 is CASSPPGTRPYMEQFF. The DNA for the CDR3 is TGTGCCAGCAGCCCCCCCGGGACTAGACCATACATGGAGCAGTTCTTC. The chain joins TRBV4-2 to TRBJ2-1; 8 nucleotides match TRBD2. The V segment lost 4 bases and the J segment 10 bases; nucleotides outside the gene matches: 15. Germline V lookup: CDR1 LGHNA, CDR2 YNFKEQ. The length of the CDR3 is 16 residues.

The rearrangement joins TRBV3-1 (or the pseudogene TRBV3-2) to TRBJ2-1, with 10 nucleotides matching TRBD2. The CDR3 covers 16 residues. After removal of 1 base from V and 9 bases from J, the junction contained 9 bases not matched to a gene. CDR1 and CDR2 from the germline V gene are LGHDT and YNNKEL (reference sequence). CDR3 bases: TGTGCCAGCAGCCAAGTGTTGTCAGCGGGAGGGGGTGAGCAGTTCTTC. Encoded protein: CASSQVLSAGGGEQFF.

This clone appeared once. The chain links TRBV5-1 to TRBJ2-5, with 7 bases identical to TRBD1. The CDR3 totals 14 residues. J was trimmed by 2 bases and V by 3 bases; bases with no gene match: 4. Germline V CDR1 and CDR2: SGHRS, YFSETQ. The CDR3 spells CASSWDSRQETQYF. The CDR3 nucleotides read TGCGCCAGCAGCTGGGACAGTCGTCAAGAGACCCAGTACTTC.

This chain links TRBV9 with TRBJ2-1; 12 bases fit TRBD1. With V trimmed by 4 bases and J by 0 bases, 8 bases remained unmatched. The germline V gene has CDR1 SGDLS and CDR2 YYNGEE. There are 18 residues in the CDR3. DNA for the CDR3: TGTGCCAGCAGCCTGGGACAGGGGGCCTCCCCCTCCTACAATGAGCAGTTCTTC. It specifies CASSLGQGASPSYNEQFF.

This chain joins TRBV5-1 and TRBJ1-1, with TRBD1 matching 8 bases. Germline V lookup: CDR1 SGHRS, CDR2 YFSETQ. This CDR3 is 17 amino acids long. The trim removed 3 bases at V and 1 base at J, leaving 11 bases unmatched. In DNA, the CDR3 is TGCGCCAGCAGCTACCGGACAGGGTTCACATGGAACACTGAAGCTTTCTTT. Protein product: CASSYRTGFTWNTEAFF.

This chain connects TRBV10-2 to TRBJ1-2; D is undetermined. The germline V gene has CDR1 WSHSY and CDR2 SAAADI. The ends were cut back, 0 bases at V and 9 bases at J, with 11 bases in the middle. The CDR3 sequence is 13 residues long. The CDR3 loop reads CASSESTAPRYTF. CDR3 DNA: TGCGCCAGCAGTGAGTCAACAGCTCCGCGCTACACCTTC.

This chain links TRBV19 with TRBJ2-1; 7 bases agree with TRBD1. Germline V gives CDR1 LNHDA, CDR2 SQIVND (reference sequence). The CDR3 length is 15 residues. The junction had 4 bases not matched to a gene; V was cut back by 1 base and J by 4 bases. CDR3: CASSIGGTAYNEQFF. CDR3 DNA: TGTGCCAGTAGTATAGGAGGGACAGCTTACAATGAGCAGTTCTTC.

The chain combines TRBV25-1 with TRBJ2-2; 8 bases align to TRBD1. Germline CDR1 and CDR2: MGHDK and SYGVNS. The CDR3 spans 15 residues. Unmatched junction bases numbered 4, after V lost 6 bases and J lost 1 base. DNA of the CDR3: TGTGCCAGCAGACAGGGGGTAGGGAACACCGGGGAGCTGTTTTTT. It is translated as CASRQGVGNTGELFF.

The chain joins TRBV6-5 to TRBJ2-2, with 8 positions matching TRBD2. The germline V gene has CDR1 MNHEY and CDR2 SVGAGI. V dropped 7 bases and J dropped 4; count of bases not matched to a gene: 5. CDR3 length: 14 amino acids. CDR3 DNA: TGTGCCAGCACTCAGCGGGGGAGCACCGGGGAGCTGTTTTTT. Amino acids: CASTQRGSTGELFF.

The V call is TRBV25-1, the J call TRBJ1-6, with a possible D match to TRBD1 (5 bases). V lost 8 bases and J lost 8, with 19 bases in between. Germline lookup yields CDR1 MGHDK and CDR2 SYGVNS. The CDR3 loop spans 15 amino acids. CDR3 residues: CASGFGGGSHSPLHF. DNA of the CDR3: TGTGCCAGCGGCTTCGGCGGGGGTTCCCATTCACCCCTCCACTTT. The whole variable domain, filled in from reference TRBV25-1 and TRBJ1-6, reads EADIYQTPRYLVIGTGKKITLECSQTMGHDKMYWYQQDPGMELHLIHYSYGVNSTEKGDLSSESTVSRIRTEHFPLTLESARPSHTSQYLCASGFGGGSHSPLHFGNGTRLTVT.

The chain combines TRBV19 with TRBJ2-4; no clear D. Germline V CDR1 and CDR2: LNHDA, SQIVND (reference sequence). This CDR3 is 17 amino acids long. Trimming cost V 0 bases and J 0 bases, with 12 bases left between them. CDR3: CASSIDGLPLAKNIQYF. The CDR3 DNA reads as TGTGCCAGTAGTATAGACGGGTTACCACTAGCCAAAAACATTCAGTACTTC.

The rearrangement links TRBV5-1 to TRBJ2-7, with D perhaps TRBD2 (6 bases). V lost 4 bases, J lost 2 bases, and 13 bases lay in between. In germline, CDR1 is SGHRS, CDR2 YFSETQ. The CDR3 loop spans 14 amino acids. The CDR3 reads CASSILSGPYEQYF. The DNA for the CDR3 is TGCGCCAGCAGCATCCTTAGCGGTCCCTACGAGCAGTACTTC.

The chain joins TRBV18 to TRBJ1-6, with 7 bases fitting TRBD1. The CDR3 contains 17 residues. V was clipped by 6 bases and J by 8 bases; unmatched bases: 16. Per the germline V gene, CDR1 is KGHSH and CDR2 is LQKENI. For the CDR3, the DNA is TGTGCCAGCTCCCAGAACGACAGGGTATTTTCGGATTCACCCCTCCACTTT. Translating gives CASSQNDRVFSDSPLHF. Using reference TRBV18 and TRBJ1-6 for the parts outside the CDR3, the full variable domain is NAGVMQNPRHLVRRRGQEARLRCSPMKGHSHVYWYRQLPEEGLKFMVYLQKENIIDESGMPKERFSAEFPKEGPSILRIQQVVRGDSAAYFCASSQNDRVFSDSPLHFGNGTRLTVT.

This clone was seen ten or more times. The rearrangement uses TRBV19 and TRBJ2-7; D remains unclear. Germline CDR1 reads LNHDA; CDR2 reads SQIVND (reference sequence). This CDR3 has 14 amino acids. The V end lost 0 bases, the J end lost 3 bases, and 9 bases lay between the germline ends. The CDR3 DNA sequence: TGTGCCAGTAGTATAGAAGCGCGGAACTACGAGCAGTACTTC. Its translation: CASSIEARNYEQYF.

The CDR3 bases are TGTGCCAGCAGCTTATATGATCACCACTCCTACTATGGCTACACCTTC. Amino acids: CASSLYDHHSYYGYTF. The chain joins TRBV7-6 to TRBJ1-2; D not certain. Trimming took 2 bases from V and 3 from J, leaving 16 bases between them. The germline CDR1 and CDR2 sequences are SGHVS and FNYEAQ. The CDR3 has 16 amino acids.

This clone was observed a handful of times. The chain employs TRBV20-1 and TRBJ2-3; 10 bases fit TRBD1. V lost 3 bases to trimming and J lost 1 base; unmatched junction nucleotides: 10. The CDR3 consists of 17 residues. Germline CDR1 and CDR2: DFQATT and SNEGSKA (reference sequence). As DNA, the CDR3 is TGCAGTGCTAGTACGGGCCAAGGGACAGGGGGCACAGATACGCAGTATTTT. It is translated as CSASTGQGTGGTDTQYF.

The chain links TRBV2 to TRBJ2-1; D is perhaps TRBD1 (6 bases). The CDR3 spans 12 residues. Trimming removed 5 bases from V and 8 bases from J, with 10 bases in between. Germline V lookup: CDR1 SNHLY, CDR2 FYNNEI. CDR3 residues: CASSRAGDEQFF. DNA for the CDR3: TGTGCCAGCAGTCGCGCAGGGGATGAGCAGTTCTTC.

The V gene is TRBV5-1, the J gene TRBJ2-4; 7 bases fit TRBD1. V lost 3 bases to trimming and J lost 2 bases; unmatched junction nucleotides: 11. This CDR3 contains 17 residues. CDR1 is SGHRS, CDR2 YFSETQ, per germline. This CDR3 reads CASSSEQGRGSKNIQYF. For the CDR3, the DNA is TGCGCCAGCAGCTCGGAGCAGGGCAGGGGGTCCAAAAACATTCAGTACTTC.

The chain combines TRBV27 with TRBJ2-7; D possibly corresponds to TRBD1 (6 bases). Per germline, CDR1 MNHEY and CDR2 SMNVEV (reference sequence). V was clipped by 1 base and J by 5 bases, with 12 bases between them. CDR3 length: 14 residues. This chain's CDR3 is CASSLLGGRNEQYF. DNA of the CDR3: TGTGCCAGCAGTTTATTAGGGGGTCGGAACGAGCAGTACTTC.

The chain combines TRBV5-4 with TRBJ2-1, with 9 bases identical to TRBD2. V lost 4 bases and J lost 1; bases outside the gene matches: 3. The CDR3 is made up of 15 amino acids. Germline V lookup: CDR1 SGHNT, CDR2 YYREEE (reference sequence). DNA of the CDR3: TGTGCCAGCAGCCGGACTAGCGAATCCTACAATGAGCAGTTCTTC. This codes for CASSRTSESYNEQFF. Combining the CDR3 with reference TRBV5-4 and TRBJ2-1 gives the whole variable domain ETGVTQSPTHLIKTRGQQVTLRCSSQSGHNTVSWYQQALGQGPQFIFQYYREEENGRGNFPPRFSGLQFPNYSSELNVNALELDDSALYLCASSRTSESYNEQFFGPGTRLTVL.